Below, 24 T cell receptor beta chains from the same sample are listed, as sequenced in a study of type 1 regulatory T cells. Findings and limits, study-wide: Tr1 cells had a more restricted TCR repertoire than non-Tr1 cells.

Their specific antigens are unknown. In TCRdb, the reads were re-called with MiXCR into one record per CDR3 protein. Of tens of thousands of distinct CDR3 sequences listed, around 21% are singletons. Material: cultured type 1 regulatory T (Tr1) cells, either the whole culture or a sorted fraction (not recorded which). The receptors stem from a human donor in good health.

The gene calls are TRBV6-1 and TRBJ1-1, with D possibly being TRBD1 (6 bases). CDR3 length equals 13 residues. Trimming took 6 bases from V and 5 from J, leaving 13 bases between them. Germline assignment: CDR1 MNHNS and CDR2 SASEGT. The CDR3 loop reads CASSGGGWTEAFF. CDR3 coding DNA: TGTGCCAGCAGCGGAGGGGGGTGGACTGAAGCTTTCTTT.

The V call is TRBV28, the J call TRBJ2-1; tentative D call: TRBD2 (6 bases). Germline values: CDR1 MDHEN, CDR2 SYDVKM. The V end was cut by 8 bases, the J end by 4 bases, with 12 bases between. The CDR3 has 13 residues. The CDR3 region is CASVGGGYNEQFF. The CDR3, as DNA: TGTGCCAGCGTGGGGGGTGGGTACAATGAGCAGTTCTTC.

The V and J genes are TRBV5-1 and TRBJ2-1; a possible D gene is TRBD2 (6 bases). The CDR3 loop spans 13 amino acids. V lost 4 bases to trimming and J lost 4 bases, with 9 bases between them. Germline V lookup: CDR1 SGHRS, CDR2 YFSETQ. The CDR3 reads CASSATRYNEQFF. CDR3 in DNA: TGCGCCAGCAGCGCGACTAGGTACAATGAGCAGTTCTTC. The variable domain in full, completed from reference TRBV5-1 and TRBJ2-1, reads KAGVTQTPRYLIKTRGQQVTLSCSPISGHRSVSWYQQTPGQGLQFLFEYFSETQRNKGNFPGRFSGRQFSNSRSEMNVSTLELGDSALYLCASSATRYNEQFFGPGTRLTVL.

The rearrangement uses TRBV12-3 or TRBV12-4 and TRBJ1-2, with 9 bases identical to TRBD1. CDR3 size: 12 residues. The V segment lost 4 bases and the J segment 8 bases; nucleotides outside the gene matches: 2. The CDR3 region is CASSWTGAGYTF. Here the CDR3 DNA reads TGTGCCAGCAGTTGGACAGGGGCCGGCTACACCTTC.

This clonotype occurred a few times. The junction differs from germline at one of its ends, possibly a read error. This chain joins TRBV12-3 or TRBV12-4 and TRBJ2-1; TRBD2 aligns across 14 bases. This CDR3 is 12 amino acids long. CDR3: CASSGTSGSVSF. CDR3 DNA sequence: TGTGCCAGCAGTGGGACTAGCGGGAGTGTGTCCTTC.

This clonotype has only a few counts. J is TRBJ1-1 and V is TRBV27; weak D call: TRBD1 (6 bases). V gave up 6 bases and J gave up 0 bases, with 11 bases separating them. The CDR3 is made up of 14 amino acids. Germline CDR1 MNHEY, CDR2 SMNVEV (reference sequence). In nucleotides, the CDR3 is TGTGCCAGCAGGGGGGGGGCTTTGAACACTGAAGCTTTCTTT. This codes for CASRGGALNTEAFF.

The chain joins TRBV5-1 to TRBJ2-2; D is perhaps TRBD2 (5 bases). Germline V gene sequence: CDR1 SGHRS, CDR2 YFSETQ. CDR3 length: 17 amino acids. V was cut by 0 bases and J by 0 bases, with 12 bases left in between. CDR3 residues: CASSLASGITNTGELFF. In nucleotides, the CDR3 is TGCGCCAGCAGCTTGGCCAGCGGAATAACGAACACCGGGGAGCTGTTTTTT.

This CDR3 is CASSLLAGGPNEQYF. DNA of the CDR3: TGCGCCAGCAGCCTCCTAGCGGGAGGGCCCAACGAGCAGTACTTC. V is TRBV5-1 and J is TRBJ2-7; 12 bases align to TRBD2. The germline V gene has CDR1 SGHRS and CDR2 YFSETQ. The CDR3 has 15 amino acids. Trimming took 4 bases from V and 5 from J; bases not matched to a gene: 7. The full variable domain, with the rest looked up from reference TRBV5-1 and TRBJ2-7, is KAGVTQTPRYLIKTRGQQVTLSCSPISGHRSVSWYQQTPGQGLQFLFEYFSETQRNKGNFPGRFSGRQFSNSRSEMNVSTLELGDSALYLCASSLLAGGPNEQYFGPGTRLTVT.

The table lists this clonotype with a few counts. Written as DNA, the CDR3 is TGCAGTGCTAGAGGAGGGGGACAGGGCGGCACTGAAGCTTTCTTT. This codes for CSARGGGQGGTEAFF. The chain uses TRBV20-1 and TRBJ1-1; 9 bases align to TRBD1. V lost 1 base to trimming and J lost 4 bases; unmatched junction nucleotides: 7. Looked up from germline, CDR1 is DFQATT and CDR2 is SNEGSKA (reference sequence). CDR3 length equals 15 residues.

The rearrangement uses TRBV30 and TRBJ2-5; TRBD1 is a possible D gene (6 bases). Trimming took 0 bases from V and 9 from J, leaving 14 bases between them. This CDR3 spans 13 amino acids. Looked up from germline, CDR1 is GTSNPN and CDR2 is SVGIG (reference sequence). This CDR3 is CAWSVRGAGAQYF. The DNA of the CDR3 is TGTGCCTGGAGTGTACGTGGGGCAGGGGCCCAGTACTTC.

This rearrangement joins TRBV5-1 to TRBJ2-2; no firm D call. V lost 0 bases and J lost 5, with 8 bases in between. The CDR3 has 14 residues. CDR1 is SGHRS and CDR2 is YFSETQ in the germline V gene. CDR3 coding DNA: TGCGCCAGCAGCTTGGTAGCTAGTACCGGGGAGCTGTTTTTT. Translated: CASSLVASTGELFF.

Here the CDR3 reads CASSLGYRSKNIQYF. The CDR3, as DNA: TGCGCCAGCAGCTTGGGGTACAGGAGTAAAAACATTCAGTACTTC. The chain uses TRBV5-1 and TRBJ2-4; TRBD1 might be the D (5 bases). V lost 0 bases, J lost 4 bases, and 11 bases lay in between. This CDR3 is built from 15 residues. The germline V gene has CDR1 SGHRS and CDR2 YFSETQ.

V gene TRBV2 combines with J gene TRBJ2-2, with D maybe TRBD2 (5 bases). The germline V gene has CDR1 SNHLY and CDR2 FYNNEI. V dropped 3 bases and J dropped 9 bases, with 14 bases sitting between them. This CDR3 region has 14 residues. The CDR3 DNA sequence: TGTGCCAGCAGTGACTTTACTAGTTCGCGGGAGCTGTTTTTT. It specifies CASSDFTSSRELFF.

The chain links TRBV3-1 to TRBJ2-5; 7 bases fit TRBD1. This CDR3 region has 15 residues. The V gene's germline CDR1 is LGHDT and CDR2 YNNKEL (reference sequence). The junction had 6 bases not matched to a gene; V was cut back by 4 bases and J by 1 base. CDR3 region: CASSPLRQGQETQYF. CDR3 coding DNA: TGTGCCAGCAGCCCCCTCCGACAGGGCCAAGAGACCCAGTACTTC.

This clonotype was seen repeatedly, ten times or more. The gene calls are TRBV5-1 and TRBJ2-1; D perhaps matches TRBD1 (6 bases). Trimming removed 4 bases from V and 1 base from J, with 12 bases in between. This CDR3 region has 15 residues. Germline V gene data show CDR1 as SGHRS and CDR2 as YFSETQ. The chain's CDR3 is CASSLRTDSYNEQFF. CDR3 sequence (DNA): TGCGCCAGCAGCCTCCGGACAGATTCCTACAATGAGCAGTTCTTC.

This clonotype turned up a few times. The chain links TRBV27 to TRBJ2-7, with TRBD2 identical over 9 bases. Germline CDR1 and CDR2: MNHEY and SMNVEV (reference sequence). This CDR3 is built from 16 residues. V lost 5 bases to trimming and J lost 3 bases; unmatched junction nucleotides: 11. CDR3 nucleotide sequence: TGTGCCAGCAGTCCGATGGCTAGCGGGAATTTCTACGAGCAGTACTTC. This sequence encodes CASSPMASGNFYEQYF.

This clonotype was picked up many times. The rearrangement joins TRBV6-5 to TRBJ1-2, with D hard to call. V dropped 6 bases and J dropped 4 bases, with 18 bases sitting between them. The germline gives CDR1 MNHEY, CDR2 SVGAGI. The CDR3 spans 15 residues. CDR3 DNA: TGTGCCAGCAGCCCCCAGGACGGAGGATTCTATGGCTACACCTTC. Its protein is CASSPQDGGFYGYTF.

The table lists this clonotype with a few counts. The chain uses TRBV7-3 and TRBJ2-3, with D possibly being TRBD1 or TRBD2 (5 bases each). V lost 5 bases and J lost 1, with 13 bases in between. The CDR3 contains 15 residues. CDR1 and CDR2 from the germline V gene are SGHTA and FQGTGA. This chain's CDR3 is CASSPGAFGTDTQYF. CDR3 bases: TGTGCCAGCAGCCCCGGGGCGTTCGGCACAGATACGCAGTATTTT.

Details on this clonotype: The junction shows a germline mismatch at one end, possibly a read error. The rearrangement links TRBV6-1 to TRBJ1-4; D may be TRBD1 (5 bases). This CDR3 region has 13 residues. Germline CDR1 is MNHNS and CDR2 is SASEGT. The CDR3 DNA sequence: TGTGCCAGCAGTGAGACTTCTCTGACAGCCCTCTCTTTT. It encodes CASSETSLTALSF.

V and J are TRBV4-3 and TRBJ2-1, with no clear D. CDR1 and CDR2 (germline): LGHNA, YSLEER. CDR3 length: 17 amino acids. The germline V and J ends were trimmed by 3 bases and 2 bases, with 17 bases remaining between them. CDR3 in DNA: TGCGCCAGCAGCCAGGGGTCGGTAAGGTTCCCCTACAATGAGCAGTTCTTC. The encoded protein is CASSQGSVRFPYNEQFF.

This clonotype was seen a few times. DNA for the CDR3: TGTGCCAGCAGCCAGGACAGTAACGCCGGGGAGCTGTTTTTT. Translating gives CASSQDSNAGELFF. V gene TRBV12-3 or TRBV12-4 combines with J gene TRBJ2-2; possibly TRBD1 for D (6 bases). CDR3 length equals 14 residues. The V and J ends lost 6 bases and 6 bases respectively, with 14 bases between them.

This chain joins TRBV5-1 and TRBJ2-1; 8 bases match TRBD2. From germline, CDR1 is SGHRS and CDR2 YFSETQ. J gave up 5 bases and V 4 bases, and 11 bases lay outside the gene matches. The CDR3 extends over 16 amino acids. The CDR3 is CASSQAAGVGDNEQFF. The CDR3 bases are TGCGCCAGCAGCCAAGCAGCGGGAGTGGGGGACAATGAGCAGTTCTTC.

In its sample, this clonotype was seen many times. V is TRBV5-1 and J is TRBJ2-7; 9 bases fit TRBD1. CDR3 length: 15 amino acids. Germline CDR1 and CDR2: SGHRS and YFSETQ. V lost 0 bases to trimming and J lost 6 bases; unmatched junction nucleotides: 7. CDR3 residues: CASSLGPGQGFEQYF. The CDR3 DNA is TGCGCCAGCAGCTTGGGTCCGGGACAGGGATTCGAGCAGTACTTC.

This clonotype was found once. The gene calls are TRBV20-1 and TRBJ2-5; D may be TRBD1 (5 bases). CDR1 and CDR2 (germline): DFQATT, SNEGSKA (reference sequence). The germline V and J ends were trimmed by 6 bases and 5 bases, with 16 bases remaining between them. The CDR3 spans 13 residues. CDR3 in DNA: TGCAGTGCGCAGAAGACAGTGGGGGAGACCCAGTACTTC. It codes for CSAQKTVGETQYF.